The 9 T cell receptor beta chains presented below share a single source sample, sequenced in a study of tumor-infiltrating lymphocytes in primary liver carcinoma (dated by TCRdb to about 2017). Blood RNA was extracted from unsorted whole blood with TRIzol reagent; germline DNA came from the DNeasy Blood & Tissue kit. TCRdb lists the instrument as Illumina HiSeq 2500. TCRbeta-specific cDNA was reverse-transcribed from approximately 500 ng total RNA using a constant-region primer and ProtoScript II reverse transcriptase. TCRbeta libraries were built with three nested multiplex PCR rounds, a slightly modified ARM-PCR procedure. Multiplex TRBV1-TRBV30 forward primers and a Cbeta reverse primer were used in the first two PCR rounds, each of which was run for 10 to 11 cycles. In-frame beta chains were kept once TCRdb had trimmed the public reads at Q25 with fastp and called clones with MiXCR. Every CDR3 protein is listed once, alongside the most common genes and DNA of its rows. The sample records approximately 340,000 distinct CDR3 sequences, 65% of which are singletons. The ten largest clones add up to about 6.5% of the sample.

The sample comprised peripheral blood. All receptors come from a man aged 40-49 years with primary liver carcinoma and hepatitis B virus infection.

This chain links TRBV11-2 with TRBJ2-4; D gene unclear. This CDR3 region has 20 residues. Trimming removed 5 bases at V and 9 bases at J, with 35 bases between. Germline CDR1 SGHAT, CDR2 FQNNGV. As DNA, the CDR3 is TGTGCCAGCAGCATTGCGGCAGGCCAGGTGGCAAGAGGAGAGGTGGTCATTCAGTACTTC. This encodes CASSIAAGQVARGEVVIQYF.

This chain uses TRBV5-1 with TRBJ1-1; a possible D gene is TRBD1 (6 bases). The CDR3 has 16 residues. Germline-derived CDR1 and CDR2 are SGHRS and YFSETQ. Trimming stripped 7 bases from V and 7 bases from J, with 26 bases between. The CDR3: CASGQLPQGLEGEAFF. Written as DNA, the CDR3 is TGCGCCAGCGGTCAATTACCCCAGGGGTTAGAAGGTGAAGCTTTCTTT.

This chain joins TRBV28 and TRBJ2-5; perhaps TRBD2 as D (6 bases). The germline gives CDR1 MDHEN, CDR2 SYDVKM. The CDR3 totals 14 residues. V was shortened by 6 bases and J by 5 bases, with 16 bases between the two germline ends. The CDR3 protein is CASSPPGGWETQYF. CDR3 DNA sequence: TGTGCCAGCAGCCCCCCCGGAGGGTGGGAGACCCAGTACTTC. The full variable domain, with the rest looked up from reference TRBV28 and TRBJ2-5, is DVKVTQSSRYLVKRTGEKVFLECVQDMDHENMFWYRQDPGLGLRLIYFSYDVKMKEKGDIPEGYSVSREKKERFSLILESASTNQTSMYLCASSPPGGWETQYFGPGTRLLVL.

This clonotype has a handful of counts. The V call is TRBV6-1, the J call TRBJ1-2; 10 nucleotides line up with TRBD1. V was clipped by 8 bases and J by 6 bases; unmatched bases: 6. Germline CDR1 and CDR2: MNHNS and SASEGT. The CDR3 sequence is 13 residues long. This chain's CDR3 is CASQDRGSDGYTF. The CDR3 DNA reads as TGTGCCAGCCAGGACAGGGGGTCCGATGGCTACACCTTC.

This clonotype was found once. The final CDR3 position lacks the conserved phenylalanine or tryptophan, pointing to a likely read error. The gene calls are TRBV11-2 and TRBJ2-7, with D maybe TRBD1 (5 bases). The length of the CDR3 is 13 residues. CDR1 and CDR2 (germline): SGHAT, FQNNGV. Trimming pared 3 bases from V and 3 bases from J, leaving 9 bases between. The chain's CDR3 is CASSLTTVYEQYL. The CDR3 bases are TGTGCCAGCAGCTTGACGACAGTCTACGAGCAGTACCTC.

Many counts were recorded for this clonotype. V and J are TRBV11-2 and TRBJ2-7; 11 nucleotides match TRBD2. V lost 5 bases, J lost 2 bases, and 5 bases stayed unmatched. This CDR3 has 15 amino acids. CDR1 and CDR2 (germline): SGHAT, FQNNGV. The CDR3 sequence is CASSMGLAVTYEQYF. The CDR3, as DNA: TGTGCCAGCAGCATGGGACTAGCGGTAACCTACGAGCAGTACTTC.

In the case of this clonotype: This CDR3 fails to terminate in the conserved phenylalanine or tryptophan, so it likely reflects a read error. This rearrangement joins TRBV5-6 to TRBJ2-7, with D possibly matching TRBD2 (5 bases). CDR3 length: 14 amino acids. The V end was cut by 0 bases, the J end by 4 bases, with 11 bases between. Germline values: CDR1 SGHDT, CDR2 YYEEEE. The CDR3 is CASSLAWGDYEQYL. The CDR3 DNA reads TGTGCCAGCAGCTTGGCCTGGGGAGATTACGAGCAGTACCTC.

V usage is TRBV7-9 and J usage is TRBJ2-2, with D maybe TRBD1 (5 bases). The CDR3 loop spans 15 amino acids. With 4 bases removed from V and 7 bases from J, the gap between germline ends came to 16 bases. Germline CDR1 is SEHNR and CDR2 is FQNEAQ (reference sequence). The CDR3 coding sequence is TGTGCCAGCAGCTCGAGGACACAGAGTAACGGGGAGCTGTTTTTT. It is translated as CASSSRTQSNGELFF.

In regard to this clonotype: A read error may explain this, as a much larger clone is one base away. The V call is TRBV4-1, the J call TRBJ1-5; no clear D gene. The CDR3 is 16 amino acids. Germline CDR1 reads MGHRA; CDR2 reads YSYEKL. Trimming stripped 0 bases from V and 2 bases from J, with 11 bases between. The DNA for the CDR3 is TGCGCCAGCAGCCAAGAGGGGAGGTTAGGCAATCAGCCCCAGCATTTT. Protein sequence: CASSQEGRLGNQPQHF.